This T cell receptor (beta chain) was retrieved from a study of shared clonotypes between healthy human individuals. The data were produced by immunoSEQ multiplex PCR, yet TCRdb's version contains in-frame clones alone and is incomplete. The table lists 2 million to 3 million clones, around nine tenths of them singletons. The CDR3 is 14 amino acids. Germline V gene sequence: CDR1 GTSNPN, CDR2 SVGIG (reference sequence). Between the trimmed V and J ends, which lost 4 bases and 2 bases, there was a span of 13 bases. The chain employs TRBV30 and TRBJ2-3, with a tentative D call TRBD1 (7 bases). The clonotype comes from a man between 18 and 35 years old in good health. Sequenced: naive CD4+ T cells sorted from blood. Sample subset: CD45RA+ positively selected. The CDR3 DNA is TGTGCCTGGAAGGCAGGGGGGTACACAGATACGCAGTATTTT. Amino acids: CAWKAGGYTDTQYF.